The TCR beta chain under discussion was sequenced for a study of T cells in women clearing cervical HPV infection. Across the whole study: Only a few women had HLA typing results available. Study-level results: Controls had more TRBV6-7 (0.16%) than cases (roughly 0.11%).

Average input was around 1,100 ng genomic DNA for immunoSEQ TCR beta CDR3 amplification. The protocol was immunoSEQ multiplex PCR, while the TCRdb copy is restricted to in-frame clones and leaves out a portion. The ten most abundant clones cover about a sixth of a sample with some 19,000 clones. Comment on this clone: Antigen unknown. The CDR3 goes on 3 residues after the read ends, and that part is filled in from the germline J gene.

Prevalent HPV16 infections were excluded; only incident single HPV16 infections included. The CDR3 consists of 15 residues. The ends lost 4 bases at V and 3 bases at J; junction bases unmatched: 6. In germline, CDR1 is SGHDT, CDR2 YYEEEE. Sequencing input: blood buffy coat. This receptor was taken from a woman between 18 and 70 years old with a cervical HPV16 infection that either progressed to CIN3+ or cleared (not recorded which). The J gene is TRBJ2-1, the V gene TRBV5-6, with 8 bases matching TRBD2. The covered CDR3 bases are TGTGCCAGCAGCCCGGGACTAGAAGGCTACAATGAG. Amino acid sequence: CASSPGLEGYNE. The full CDR3 reads CASSPGLEGYNEQFF.